This T cell receptor beta chain is drawn from a study of beta chain features in type 1 diabetes. Study-level findings and limits: For type 1 diabetes patients, VDJ junctions showed fewer insertions and more deletions.

Notes on this clone: Its antigen is not known.

Per the germline V gene, CDR1 is SGHTA and CDR2 is FQGTGA. V was shortened by 6 bases and J by 4 bases, with 17 bases between the two germline ends. This CDR3 region has 15 residues. Every bit of the isolated RNA underwent reverse transcription, so sequencing read expressed TCRB transcripts. Assay: immunoSEQ multiplex PCR; the TCRdb copy retains only in-frame clones and omits some. Here the sample spans about 360,000 clones, 10% to 15% being singletons. The clonotype comes from a man between 18 and 29 years old in good health. V gene TRBV7-3 combines with J gene TRBJ2-3, with D possibly being TRBD1 (6 bases). The source material was naive CD4+ T cells from blood. CDR3 in DNA: TGTGCCAGCAGTCCATTCGGACAGCAGGCAGATACGCAGTATTTT. Protein product: CASSPFGQQADTQYF.